Below are 13 T cell receptor beta chains sequenced from a single sample in a study of regulatory T cells in long-lasting Graves disease. Stated time point: persistent/refractory GD, antithyroid drugs over 5 years with positive TRAb. PBMC RNA was the source of the TCR library. HTBI primers from iRepertoire and Arm-PCR of CDR3 regions yielded the TCR beta libraries. Via MiXCR, TCRdb re-called the multiplex PCR reads, giving one row per CDR3 protein. The table includes a few hundred thousand distinct CDR3 sequences, roughly 20% detected once. Sequencing used peripheral blood mononuclear cells (PBMCs), obtained when the disease was refractory, from a patient treated with antithyroid drugs. The source is a woman aged 40 to 55 with Graves disease.

This clonotype was seen only a few times. V usage is TRBV28 and J usage is TRBJ2-3; 7 nucleotides agree with TRBD2. Germline V gives CDR1 MDHEN, CDR2 SYDVKM. This CDR3 has 15 amino acids. V dropped 8 bases and J dropped 2; count of bases not matched to a gene: 10. The CDR3 DNA is TGTGCCAGCGAGGGACTACACGACAACACAGATACGCAGTATTTT. It translates to CASEGLHDNTDTQYF.

The chain employs TRBV6-2 or TRBV6-3 and TRBJ2-7, with a weak D call TRBD2 (6 bases). CDR1 and CDR2 (germline): MNHEY, SVGEGT. CDR3 length equals 15 residues. The ends were cut back, 5 bases at V and 5 bases at J, with 19 bases in the middle. This CDR3 reads CASSEYVGRRDEQYF. The CDR3 DNA sequence: TGTGCCAGCAGTGAATACGTCGGGAGAAGGGACGAGCAGTACTTC.

This clonotype was detected a few times. V gene TRBV20-1 combines with J gene TRBJ2-7; tentatively, D is TRBD2 (7 bases). V lost 5 bases, J lost 4 bases, and 18 bases lay in between. This CDR3 region has 14 residues. The germline V gene has CDR1 DFQATT and CDR2 SNEGSKA (reference sequence). The CDR3 DNA is TGCAGTGCTGTTGGGAGGGGGATAGCATACGAGCAGTACTTC. The encoded protein is CSAVGRGIAYEQYF.

This clonotype was recorded at least ten times. The chain couples TRBV29-1 to TRBJ1-1; D is uncertain. In germline, CDR1 is SQVTM, CDR2 ANQGSEA. V gave up 4 bases and J gave up 0 bases, with 9 bases separating them. This CDR3 spans 13 amino acids. Here the CDR3 DNA reads TGCAGCGTTGCGGGGTATTTGAACACTGAAGCTTTCTTT. Translating it yields CSVAGYLNTEAFF.

In its sample, this clonotype was seen many times. The chain recombines TRBV2 with TRBJ1-1; no clear D gene. The CDR3 has 12 amino acids. Deletions cut 4 bases from V and 4 bases from J, with 7 bases between. Germline lookup yields CDR1 SNHLY and CDR2 FYNNEI. CDR3 nucleotides: TGTGCCAGCAGTGCCTCATCCACTGAAGCTTTCTTT. Its translation: CASSASSTEAFF.

Ten or more counts support this clonotype. V and J are TRBV11-2 and TRBJ2-7; TRBD1 aligns across 7 bases. The V gene end was trimmed by 0 bases and the J gene end by 6 bases; junction bases not matched to a gene: 11. The CDR3 extends over 16 amino acids. Per germline, CDR1 SGHAT and CDR2 FQNNGV. The CDR3: CASSLDRVRPGGEQYF. The CDR3 nucleotides read TGTGCCAGCAGCTTAGATCGGGTCAGACCAGGGGGCGAGCAGTACTTC.

Many counts were recorded for this clonotype. The rearrangement links TRBV12-3 or TRBV12-4 to TRBJ2-5; weak D call: TRBD2 (5 bases). This CDR3 is built from 12 residues. V was pared by 5 bases and J by 5 bases, with 9 bases between. CDR3 protein: CASSPTTETQYF. The CDR3 DNA reads as TGTGCCAGCAGTCCGACTACGGAGACCCAGTACTTC.

For the CDR3, the DNA is TGTGCCAGCAGCCCCCCGGGAGATTTCATAAAAAACATTCAGTACTTC. Residues: CASSPPGDFIKNIQYF. This rearrangement joins TRBV5-6 to TRBJ2-4; possibly TRBD2 for D (6 bases). This CDR3 comprises 16 residues. The V gene's germline CDR1 is SGHDT and CDR2 YYEEEE. Trimming left V 4 bases short and J 4 bases short, with 18 bases between.

Only a few counts were recorded for this clonotype. The V and J genes are TRBV20-1 and TRBJ1-2; TRBD1 might be the D (5 bases). V was cut by 3 bases and J by 3 bases, with 17 bases left in between. This CDR3 has 15 amino acids. Germline loops: CDR1 DFQATT, CDR2 SNEGSKA (reference sequence). CDR3 bases: TGCAGTGCTAGTCTAACAGGACCTCTTCACTATGGCTACACCTTC. It specifies CSASLTGPLHYGYTF.

The chain employs TRBV6-1 and TRBJ1-5, with D perhaps TRBD1 (5 bases). Trimming took off 6 bases at V and 1 base at J, with 22 bases between the two ends. Germline assignment: CDR1 MNHNS and CDR2 SASEGT. The CDR3 runs 18 residues. The CDR3 reads CASSSRQPGRVSNQPQHF. The CDR3 DNA follows: TGTGCCAGCAGCTCCCGACAGCCCGGGCGGGTAAGCAATCAGCCCCAGCATTTT.

The V gene is TRBV2, the J gene TRBJ1-1, with D perhaps matching TRBD1 (5 bases). The CDR3 extends over 14 amino acids. The germline gives CDR1 SNHLY, CDR2 FYNNEI. V lost 2 bases, J lost 4 bases, and 11 bases lay in between. The CDR3 region is CASSEFGGGTEAFF. The CDR3 DNA is TGTGCCAGCAGTGAATTTGGGGGAGGCACTGAAGCTTTCTTT.

The V and J genes are TRBV6-1 and TRBJ2-1; 8 nucleotides line up with TRBD2. The ends lost 3 bases at V and 6 bases at J; junction bases unmatched: 16. The CDR3 is 18 amino acids. CDR1 and CDR2 (germline): MNHNS, SASEGT. The CDR3 nucleotides are TGTGCCAGCAGTGACATATTTTGGACTAGCTTTGTCTCCAATGAGCAGTTCTTC. Protein: CASSDIFWTSFVSNEQFF.

This clonotype was detected a few times. The chain combines TRBV9 with TRBJ1-2, with D unresolved. CDR1 is SGDLS, CDR2 YYNGEE, per germline. The CDR3 totals 13 residues. V lost 3 bases and J lost 4, with 10 bases in between. CDR3 amino acids: CASSDGSLYGYTF. The CDR3 DNA reads TGTGCCAGCAGCGACGGGAGCCTCTATGGCTACACCTTC.